The 2 T cell receptor beta chains below all came from one sample that was sequenced in a study of T cell repertoires in ileal Crohn's disease. Time point described: neoterminal ileum biopsy at postoperative endoscopy, about 6 months after surgery. Clones were sequenced by immunoSEQ multiplex PCR, and TCRdb holds only the in-frame ones, with some missing. The sample holds about 62,000 clones, roughly nine tenths seen once. The sample comprised ileal tissue. The receptor set was obtained from an adult with Crohn's disease.

J is TRBJ1-1 and V is TRBV19; no clear D gene. Germline lookup yields CDR1 LNHDA and CDR2 SQIVND (reference sequence). V was cut by 3 bases and J by 5 bases, with 13 bases left in between. The CDR3 contains 14 residues. CDR3 DNA sequence: TGTGCCAGTAGTATTTCCTGGGTCGGGACTGAAGCTTTCTTT. This encodes CASSISWVGTEAFF.

This chain links TRBV5-1 with TRBJ2-1, with 15 bases that match TRBD2. V was pared by 4 bases and J by 9 bases, with 5 bases of the junction left unmatched. This CDR3 spans 15 amino acids. The germline V gene has CDR1 SGHRS and CDR2 YFSETQ. The CDR3 loop is CASSGGLAGGREQFF. CDR3 sequence (DNA): TGCGCCAGCAGCGGGGGACTAGCGGGAGGACGTGAGCAGTTCTTC.